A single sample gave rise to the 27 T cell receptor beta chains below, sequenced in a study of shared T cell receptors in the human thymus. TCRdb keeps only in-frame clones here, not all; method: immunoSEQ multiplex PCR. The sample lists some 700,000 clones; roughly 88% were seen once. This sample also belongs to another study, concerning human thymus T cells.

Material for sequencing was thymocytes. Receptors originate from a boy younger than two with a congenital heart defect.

The CDR3 here is CAWSSHPLAGGPNEQFF. DNA for the CDR3: TGTGCCTGGAGTTCACACCCTCTAGCGGGAGGGCCGAATGAGCAGTTCTTC. V usage is TRBV30 and J usage is TRBJ2-1; 12 bases map to TRBD2. Losses at the gene ends were 2 bases for V and 7 bases for J; bases not matched to a gene: 12. In germline, CDR1 is GTSNPN, CDR2 SVGIG (reference sequence). The CDR3 is 17 residues long.

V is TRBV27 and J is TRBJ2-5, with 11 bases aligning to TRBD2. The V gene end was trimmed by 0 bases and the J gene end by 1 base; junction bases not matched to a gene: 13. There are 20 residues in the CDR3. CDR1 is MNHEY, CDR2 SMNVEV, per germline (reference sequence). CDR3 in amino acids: CASSLSTRRGGLAVQETQYF. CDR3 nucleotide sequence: TGTGCCAGCAGTTTATCGACCAGGAGGGGGGGACTAGCGGTCCAAGAGACCCAGTACTTC.

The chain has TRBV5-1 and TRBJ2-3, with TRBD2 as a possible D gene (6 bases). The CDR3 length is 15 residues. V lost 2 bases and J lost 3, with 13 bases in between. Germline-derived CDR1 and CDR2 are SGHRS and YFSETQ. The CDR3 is CASSFRGISTDTQYF. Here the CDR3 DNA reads TGCGCCAGCAGCTTCCGCGGGATTTCGACAGATACGCAGTATTTT.

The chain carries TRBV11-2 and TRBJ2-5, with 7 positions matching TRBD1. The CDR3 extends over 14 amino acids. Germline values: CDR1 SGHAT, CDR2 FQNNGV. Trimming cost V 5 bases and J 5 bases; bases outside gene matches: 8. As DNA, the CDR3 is TGTGCCAGCAGCCGATGGACAGGTCTGGAGACCCAGTACTTC. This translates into CASSRWTGLETQYF.

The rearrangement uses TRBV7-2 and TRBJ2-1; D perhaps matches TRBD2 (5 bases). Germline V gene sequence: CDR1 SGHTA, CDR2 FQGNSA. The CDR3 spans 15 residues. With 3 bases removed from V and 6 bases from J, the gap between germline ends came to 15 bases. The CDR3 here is CASSLDSDDPNEQFF. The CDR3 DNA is TGTGCCAGCAGCTTGGATAGCGACGACCCCAATGAGCAGTTCTTC.

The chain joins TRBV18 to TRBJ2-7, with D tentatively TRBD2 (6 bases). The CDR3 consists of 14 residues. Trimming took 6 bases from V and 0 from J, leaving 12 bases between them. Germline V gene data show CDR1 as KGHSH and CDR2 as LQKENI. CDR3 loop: CASSVLGSSYEQYF. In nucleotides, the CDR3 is TGTGCCAGCTCCGTTCTCGGGAGCTCCTACGAGCAGTACTTC. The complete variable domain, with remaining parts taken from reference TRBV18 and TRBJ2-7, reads NAGVMQNPRHLVRRRGQEARLRCSPMKGHSHVYWYRQLPEEGLKFMVYLQKENIIDESGMPKERFSAEFPKEGPSILRIQQVVRGDSAAYFCASSVLGSSYEQYFGPGTRLTVT.

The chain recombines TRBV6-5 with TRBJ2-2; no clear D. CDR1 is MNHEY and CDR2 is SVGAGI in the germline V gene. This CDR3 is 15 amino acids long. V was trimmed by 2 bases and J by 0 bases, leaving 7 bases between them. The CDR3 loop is CASSYGQANTGELFF. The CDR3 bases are TGTGCCAGCAGTTACGGGCAGGCGAACACCGGGGAGCTGTTTTTT.

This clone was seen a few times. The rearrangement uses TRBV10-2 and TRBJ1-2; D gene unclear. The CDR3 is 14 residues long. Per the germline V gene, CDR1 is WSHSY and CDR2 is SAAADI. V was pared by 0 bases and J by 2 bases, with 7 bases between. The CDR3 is CASSESGGNYGYTF. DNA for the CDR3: TGCGCCAGCAGTGAGTCGGGAGGGAACTATGGCTACACCTTC.

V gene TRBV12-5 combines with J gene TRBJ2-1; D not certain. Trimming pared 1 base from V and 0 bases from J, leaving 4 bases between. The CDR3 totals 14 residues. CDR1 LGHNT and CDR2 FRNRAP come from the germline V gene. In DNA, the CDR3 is TGTGCTAGTGGTTTGGAGAGCTCCTACAATGAGCAGTTCTTC. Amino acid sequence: CASGLESSYNEQFF.

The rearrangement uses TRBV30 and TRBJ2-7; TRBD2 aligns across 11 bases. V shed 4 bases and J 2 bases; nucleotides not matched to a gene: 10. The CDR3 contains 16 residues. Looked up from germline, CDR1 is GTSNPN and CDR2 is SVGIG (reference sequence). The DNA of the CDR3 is TGTGCCTGGACCCGGGGGGGGACTAGCGGCCCCTACGAGCAGTACTTC. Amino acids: CAWTRGGTSGPYEQYF.

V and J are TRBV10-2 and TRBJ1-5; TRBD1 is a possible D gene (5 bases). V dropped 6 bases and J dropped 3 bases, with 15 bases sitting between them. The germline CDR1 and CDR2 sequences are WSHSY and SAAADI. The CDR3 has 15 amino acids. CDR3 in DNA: TGCGCCAGCAGCGCAGGGATCGGATACAATCAGCCCCAGCATTTT. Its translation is CASSAGIGYNQPQHF.

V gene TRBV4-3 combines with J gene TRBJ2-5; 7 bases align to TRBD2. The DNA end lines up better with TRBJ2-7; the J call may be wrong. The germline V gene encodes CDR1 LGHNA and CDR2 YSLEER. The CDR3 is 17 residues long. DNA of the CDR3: TGCGCCAGCAGCCAATCCCGGAGGCGGGAGTATCCCTACGAGCAGTACTTC. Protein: CASSQSRRREYPYEQYF.

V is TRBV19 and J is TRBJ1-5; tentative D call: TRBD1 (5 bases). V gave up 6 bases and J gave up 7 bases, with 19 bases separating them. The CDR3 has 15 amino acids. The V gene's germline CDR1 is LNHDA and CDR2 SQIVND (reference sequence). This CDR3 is CASRTGQYSGQPQHF. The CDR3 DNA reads TGTGCCAGTAGAACCGGGCAGTACTCAGGGCAGCCCCAGCATTTT.

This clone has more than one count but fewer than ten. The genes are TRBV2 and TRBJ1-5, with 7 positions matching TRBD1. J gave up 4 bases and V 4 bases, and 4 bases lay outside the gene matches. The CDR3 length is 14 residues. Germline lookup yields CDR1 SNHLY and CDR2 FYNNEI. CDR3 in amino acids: CASSGVQGNQPQHF. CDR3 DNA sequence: TGTGCCAGCAGTGGGGTACAGGGGAATCAGCCCCAGCATTTT.

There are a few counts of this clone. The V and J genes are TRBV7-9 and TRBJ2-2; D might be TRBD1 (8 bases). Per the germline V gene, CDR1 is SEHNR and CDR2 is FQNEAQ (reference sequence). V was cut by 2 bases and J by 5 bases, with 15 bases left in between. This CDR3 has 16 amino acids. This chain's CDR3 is CASSLITGGGTGELFF. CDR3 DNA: TGTGCCAGCAGCTTAATCACAGGGGGGGGAACCGGGGAGCTGTTTTTT.

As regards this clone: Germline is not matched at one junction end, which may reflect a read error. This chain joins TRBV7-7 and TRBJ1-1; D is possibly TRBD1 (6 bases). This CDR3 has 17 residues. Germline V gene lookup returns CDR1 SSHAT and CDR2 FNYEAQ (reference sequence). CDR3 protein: CASSQGPLITGNTEAFF. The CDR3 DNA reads TGTGCTAGCAGCCAGGGGCCCCTTATTACGGGGAACACTGAAGCTTTCTTT.

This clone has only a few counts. The CDR3 bases are TGCGCCAGCAGCTTGGTAGGGACAGGGAGCACAGATACGCAGTATTTT. This sequence encodes CASSLVGTGSTDTQYF. The V and J genes are TRBV5-1 and TRBJ2-3; 9 bases match TRBD1. Trimming took 0 bases from V and 0 from J; bases not matched to a gene: 2. In germline, CDR1 is SGHRS, CDR2 YFSETQ. CDR3 length equals 16 residues.

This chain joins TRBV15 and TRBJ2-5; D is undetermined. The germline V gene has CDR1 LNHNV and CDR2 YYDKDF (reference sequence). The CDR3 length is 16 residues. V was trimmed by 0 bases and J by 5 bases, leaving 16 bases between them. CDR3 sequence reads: CATSRDILGQAETQYF. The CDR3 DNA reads TGTGCCACCAGCAGAGATATCCTTGGCCAGGCGGAGACCCAGTACTTC.

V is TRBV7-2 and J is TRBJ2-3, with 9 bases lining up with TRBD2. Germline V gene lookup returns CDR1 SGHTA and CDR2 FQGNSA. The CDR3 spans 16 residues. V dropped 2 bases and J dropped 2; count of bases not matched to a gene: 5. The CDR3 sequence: CASSLTLAGITDTQYF. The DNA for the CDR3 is TGTGCCAGCAGCTTAACACTAGCGGGCATCACAGATACGCAGTATTTT. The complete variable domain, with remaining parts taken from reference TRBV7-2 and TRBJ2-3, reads GAGVSQSPSNKVTEKGKDVELRCDPISGHTALYWYRQSLGQGLEFLIYFQGNSAPDKSGLPSDRFSAERTGGSVSTLTIQRTQQEDSAVYLCASSLTLAGITDTQYFGPGTRLTVL.

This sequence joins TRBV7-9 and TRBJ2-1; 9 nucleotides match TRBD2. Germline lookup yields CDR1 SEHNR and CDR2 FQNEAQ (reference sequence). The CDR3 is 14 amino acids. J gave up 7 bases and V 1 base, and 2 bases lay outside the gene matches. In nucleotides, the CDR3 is TGTGCCAGCAGCTTAGGGCTAGCGGGGAATGAGCAGTTCTTC. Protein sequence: CASSLGLAGNEQFF.

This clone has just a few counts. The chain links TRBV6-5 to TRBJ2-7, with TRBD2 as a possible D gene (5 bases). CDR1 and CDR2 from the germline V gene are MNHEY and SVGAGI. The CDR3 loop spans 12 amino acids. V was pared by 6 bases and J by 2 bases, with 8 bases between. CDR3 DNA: TGTGCCAGCAGAGGAGGCCCCTACGAGCAGTACTTC. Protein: CASRGGPYEQYF.

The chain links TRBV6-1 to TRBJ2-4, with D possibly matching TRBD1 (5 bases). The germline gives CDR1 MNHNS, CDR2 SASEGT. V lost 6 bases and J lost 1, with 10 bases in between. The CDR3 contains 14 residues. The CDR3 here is CASSPKGAKNIQYF. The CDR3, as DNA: TGTGCCAGCAGCCCAAAGGGGGCCAAAAACATTCAGTACTTC.

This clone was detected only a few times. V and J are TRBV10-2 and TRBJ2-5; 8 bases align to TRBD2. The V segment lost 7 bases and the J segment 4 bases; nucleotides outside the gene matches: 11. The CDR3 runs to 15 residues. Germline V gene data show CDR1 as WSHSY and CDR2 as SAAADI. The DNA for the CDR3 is TGCGCCAGCAAATGGGGAGGACTAGCAAGAGAGACCCAGTACTTC. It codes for CASKWGGLARETQYF.

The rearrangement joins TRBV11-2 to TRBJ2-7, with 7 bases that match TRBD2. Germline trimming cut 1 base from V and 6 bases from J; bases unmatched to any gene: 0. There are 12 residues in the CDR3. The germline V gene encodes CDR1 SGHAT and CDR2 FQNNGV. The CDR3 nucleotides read TGTGCCAGCAGCTTAGGGGGGGGCGAGCAGTACTTC. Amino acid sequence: CASSLGGGEQYF.

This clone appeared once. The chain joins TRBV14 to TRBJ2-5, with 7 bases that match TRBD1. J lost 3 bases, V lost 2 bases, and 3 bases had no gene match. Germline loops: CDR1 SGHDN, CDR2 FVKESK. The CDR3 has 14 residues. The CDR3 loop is CASSQFDREETQYF. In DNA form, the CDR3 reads TGTGCCAGCAGCCAATTCGACAGGGAAGAGACCCAGTACTTC.

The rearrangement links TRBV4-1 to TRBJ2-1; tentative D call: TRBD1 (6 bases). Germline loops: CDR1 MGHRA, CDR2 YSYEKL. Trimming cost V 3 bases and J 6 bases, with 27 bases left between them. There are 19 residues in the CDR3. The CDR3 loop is CASSHPLAGTKGDGNEQFF. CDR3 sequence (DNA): TGCGCCAGCAGCCACCCCCTCGCCGGGACGAAGGGGGACGGCAATGAGCAGTTCTTC.

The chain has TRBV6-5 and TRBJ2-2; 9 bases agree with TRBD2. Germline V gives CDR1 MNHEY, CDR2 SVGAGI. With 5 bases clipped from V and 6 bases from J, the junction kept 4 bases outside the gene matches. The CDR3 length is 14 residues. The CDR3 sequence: CASSKAGGAGELFF. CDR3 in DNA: TGTGCCAGCAGTAAAGCGGGAGGAGCCGGGGAGCTGTTTTTT.